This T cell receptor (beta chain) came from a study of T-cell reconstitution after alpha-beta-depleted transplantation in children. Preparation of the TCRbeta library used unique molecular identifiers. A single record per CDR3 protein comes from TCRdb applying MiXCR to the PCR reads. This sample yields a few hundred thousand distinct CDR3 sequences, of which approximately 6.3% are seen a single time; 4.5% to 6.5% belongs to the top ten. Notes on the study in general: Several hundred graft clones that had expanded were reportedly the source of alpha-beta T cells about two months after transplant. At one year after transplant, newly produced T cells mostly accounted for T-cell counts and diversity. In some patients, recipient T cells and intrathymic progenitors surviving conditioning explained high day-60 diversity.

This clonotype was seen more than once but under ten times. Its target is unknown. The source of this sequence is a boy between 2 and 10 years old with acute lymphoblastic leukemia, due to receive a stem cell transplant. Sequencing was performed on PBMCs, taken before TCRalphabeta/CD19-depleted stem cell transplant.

Here the CDR3 reads CASSYLQQVKTDTQYF. In DNA form, the CDR3 reads TGTGCCAGCAGTTACCTCCAGCAGGTAAAAACAGATACGCAGTATTTT. This chain links TRBV6-5 with TRBJ2-3; D gene unclear. With 2 bases removed from V and 3 bases from J, the gap between germline ends came to 15 bases. The CDR3 spans 16 residues. Germline V gives CDR1 MNHEY, CDR2 SVGAGI.